The clone carrying this T cell receptor (beta chain) was seen at least ten times. Its cognate antigen is unknown. One end of the junction fails to match germline, which may point to a read error. To make TCR beta libraries, researchers used iRepertoire HTBI primers and Arm-PCR of CDR3 regions. Each CDR3 protein is one row after TCRdb ran MiXCR on the multiplex PCR reads. The sample comprises approximately 400,000 distinct CDR3 sequences, around 15% of which are singletons, and about 20% rests with the top ten. This sample was taken from a study of regulatory T cells in long-lasting Graves disease. Notes on the study in general: Newly diagnosed Graves' patients exceeded persistent ones in TCR diversity. When disease was persistent, TRBV28, TRBJ1-2 and TRBJ2-5 were the favored segments.

The CDR3 loop spans 15 amino acids. Germline lookup yields CDR1 SGHRS and CDR2 YFSETQ. Described time point: newly diagnosed GD, antithyroid drugs for less than 3 months. RNA isolated from PBMCs was used to make the TCR library. EDTA tubes collected nine milliliters of peripheral blood. Sequenced here: peripheral blood mononuclear cells (PBMCs), sampled at new diagnosis, from a patient treated with antithyroid drugs. The sequence came from a female donor with Graves disease. The genes are TRBV5-1 and TRBJ2-7; 10 bases line up with TRBD1. The CDR3 DNA reads as TGCGCCAGCAGCCCGGACGGGACAGGGGCAATGCTTACCAATTTC. Its translation is CASSPDGTGAMLTNF. Variable domain in full (rest from reference TRBV5-1 and TRBJ2-7): KAGVTQTPRYLIKTRGQQVTLSCSPISGHRSVSWYQQTPGQGLQFLFEYFSETQRNKGNFPGRFSGRQFSNSRSEMNVSTLELGDSALYLCASSPDGTGAMLTNFGPGTRLTVT.